The source of this T cell receptor (beta chain) is a study of CD8 T cells in ankylosing spondylitis. Making the TCR beta libraries involved quantitative 5'-RACE with molecular barcodes. TCRdb re-derived calls from the 5' RACE reads in MiXCR, one entry per CDR3 protein. Of 500,000 to 550,000 distinct CDR3 sequences in the sample, about 13% are singletons; the top ten hold about 6.8%. The sample holds a few counts of this clonotype. The antigen is not known. V dropped 2 bases and J dropped 0 bases, with 11 bases sitting between them. The CDR3 loop spans 16 amino acids. Germline assignment: CDR1 GTSNPN and CDR2 SVGIG (reference sequence). Broader study findings: The study identified a TCR beta motif of roughly eight highly homologous variants that appeared characteristic of ankylosing spondylitis blood. Reportedly, significant enrichment of disease-linked clones occurred in matched ankylosing spondylitis synovial fluid. Some motif variants were previously reported in reactive arthritis synovial fluid and blood. Disease-linked clones were CD8+ and relatively rare in peripheral blood.

This receptor was identified in a male donor with ankylosing spondylitis. The specimen was blood, either unsorted or a sorted T cell fraction (not recorded which). The chain joins TRBV30 to TRBJ1-6; D gene ambiguous. CDR3 protein: CAWSISASSYNSPLHF. CDR3 DNA: TGTGCCTGGAGTATCTCAGCGAGCTCCTATAATTCACCCCTCCACTTT.